The source of this T cell receptor (beta chain) is a study of T cell changes during pregnancy in multiple sclerosis. Measured with immunoSEQ multiplex PCR; TCRdb has only the in-frame clones, and not every one. The table lists around 59,000 clones, about 93% of them singletons, with less than 3.5% in the top ten. V was shortened by 3 bases and J by 5 bases, with 13 bases between the two germline ends. The CDR3 is 14 residues long. The clonotype originates from a female donor in good health, enrolled as a control in a pregnancy study. The V and J genes are TRBV23-1 and TRBJ1-2, with a tentative D call TRBD1 (6 bases). TRBV23-1 is marked as an open reading frame, function uncertain. The material was peripheral blood, obtained in the third trimester of pregnancy. Written as DNA, the CDR3 is TGCGCCAGCAGTCAGGTGGACAGTGTGTATGGCTACACCTTC. Its translation: CASSQVDSVYGYTF.